Listed below are T cell receptor beta chains from one sample, sequenced in a study of T cell repertoires in cytomegalovirus infection. TCRdb reanalysed the reads using MiXCR and keeps one entry per CDR3 protein. The table lists about 470,000 distinct CDR3 sequences, under 55% of them singletons, with about 39% in the top ten. Their cognate antigens are unknown. Source: cultured PBMCs, taken from culture after CMV antigen stimulation. These receptor sequences come from a human donor in good health (CMV status not recorded). Some clones in this sample may be carry-over from other donors' samples. Each CDR3 is given with its conserved first and last residue. A D gene is named only where the DNA matches it firmly. Not every row has a clone size; where given, it reads once, few, many or a size class.

d_call,clone_size,v_call,j_call,cdr3_aa,cdr3_nt
NA,NA,TRBV7-2,TRBJ2-3,CASSPTLGTRTDTQYF,TGTGCCAGCAGCCCAACCCTCGGGACACGCACAGATACGCAGTATTTT
NA,few,TRBV28,TRBJ2-7,CASRRTVLGGSHEQYF,TGTGCCAGCAGAAGGACCGTACTTGGGGGATCACACGAGCAGTACTTC
TRBD1,few,TRBV6-1,TRBJ1-5,CASSELYRGSQPQHF,TGTGCCAGCAGTGAACTCTACAGGGGTAGTCAGCCCCAGCATTTT
TRBD2,NA,TRBV7-2,TRBJ2-1,CASSYGRTSGYNEQFF,TGTGCCAGCAGCTACGGAAGGACTAGCGGTTACAATGAGCAGTTCTTC
NA,NA,TRBV5-6,TRBJ2-5,CASAVRAQETQYF,TGTGCCAGCGCTGTGAGGGCACAAGAGACCCAGTACTTC
NA,NA,TRBV7-2,TRBJ2-5,CASSSRVETQYF,TGTGCCAGCAGCTCCCGCGTCGAGACCCAGTACTTC
TRBD2,NA,TRBV6-4,TRBJ2-1,CASSVGAGRVSEQFF,TGTGCCAGCAGTGTGGGTGCCGGGAGGGTAAGTGAGCAGTTCTTC
TRBD1,NA,TRBV7-6,TRBJ2-1,CASSLRQGFTNEQFF,TGTGCCAGCAGCTTAAGACAGGGGTTTACCAATGAGCAGTTCTTC
NA,NA,TRBV9,TRBJ2-1,CASSVEAFSYNEQFF,TGTGCCAGCAGCGTAGAGGCTTTCTCCTACAATGAGCAGTTCTTC
NA,NA,TRBV7-9,TRBJ2-7,CASSSPDRPGEQYF,TGTGCCAGCAGCTCCCCAGACCGACCGGGGGAGCAGTACTTC
TRBD1,few,TRBV7-2,TRBJ1-5,CASSLRTGINQPQHF,TGTGCCAGCAGTTTAAGGACAGGCATTAATCAGCCCCAGCATTTT
NA,many,TRBV7-8,TRBJ1-5,CASSLDWQERQPQHF,TGTGCCAGCAGCTTAGATTGGCAGGAACGTCAGCCCCAGCATTTT
TRBD1,NA,TRBV28,TRBJ1-1,CASRPTGLVTEAFF,TGTGCCAGCAGACCGACAGGGTTGGTCACTGAAGCTTTCTTT
NA,NA,TRBV7-2,TRBJ1-4,CASSQLSGDEKLFF,TGTGCCAGCAGCCAGTTGTCCGGGGATGAAAAACTGTTTTTT
TRBD1,few,TRBV7-8,TRBJ2-5,CASSQTGHETQYF,TGTGCCAGCAGCCAGACAGGGCACGAGACCCAGTACTTC
TRBD1,NA,TRBV6-6,TRBJ1-1,CASSHGTAYTEAFF,TGTGCCAGCAGTCACGGGACAGCCTACACTGAAGCTTTCTTT
TRBD2,NA,TRBV18,TRBJ2-1,CASGPAAGAGNEQFF,TGTGCCAGCGGCCCCGCAGCGGGGGCAGGGAATGAGCAGTTCTTC
TRBD2,NA,TRBV7-6,TRBJ2-5,CASGPSGEETQYF,TGTGCCAGCGGTCCTAGCGGGGAAGAGACCCAGTACTTC
NA,once,TRBV12-3/TRBV12-4,TRBJ1-2,CASSLAPGAYGYTF,TGTGCCAGCAGTTTAGCGCCTGGGGCGTATGGCTACACCTTC
NA,NA,TRBV19,TRBJ1-2,CASSIEQAQNYGYTF,TGTGCCAGTAGTATAGAACAGGCTCAAAACTATGGCTACACCTTC
NA,NA,TRBV5-1,TRBJ2-7,CASSLSAGVEQYF,TGCGCCAGCAGCTTGTCGGCCGGGGTCGAGCAGTACTTC
NA,NA,TRBV10-1,TRBJ2-3,CASSALRGDPSTDTQYF,TGCGCCAGCAGTGCCCTCAGGGGTGATCCTAGCACAGATACGCAGTATTTT
TRBD1,NA,TRBV12-3/TRBV12-4,TRBJ1-1,CASSPRTGRAALNTEAFF,TGTGCCAGCAGTCCCCGGACAGGGCGGGCCGCTCTGAACACTGAAGCTTTCTTT
NA,once,TRBV6-2/TRBV6-3,TRBJ2-3,CASSPTLTDTQYF,TGTGCCAGCAGCCCTACTCTCACAGATACGCAGTATTTT
TRBD1,NA,TRBV20-1,TRBJ2-2,CSARRGDRGRGTGELFF,TGCAGTGCTAGACGTGGGGACAGGGGGCGCGGAACCGGGGAGCTGTTTTTT
NA,NA,TRBV15,TRBJ2-2,CATSRDRNAANTGELFF,TGTGCCACCAGCAGAGATCGTAACGCCGCGAACACCGGGGAGCTGTTTTTT
NA,NA,TRBV7-9,TRBJ2-1,CASSYPQGGINNEQFF,TGTGCCAGCAGCTATCCACAGGGGGGGATCAACAATGAGCAGTTCTTC
NA,NA,TRBV15,TRBJ2-5,CATSRDQVETQYF,TGTGCCACCAGCAGAGACCAAGTCGAGACCCAGTACTTC
NA,few,TRBV5-1,TRBJ2-3,CASSSGVVGADTQYF,TGCGCCAGCAGCTCCGGAGTCGTGGGAGCGGATACGCAGTATTTT
TRBD1,NA,TRBV27,TRBJ2-2,CASSFGTGSTGELFF,TGTGCCAGCAGTTTCGGGACAGGGTCCACCGGGGAGCTGTTTTTT
TRBD2,NA,TRBV7-9,TRBJ2-1,CASSRTSGKQFF,TGTGCCAGCAGCCGTACTAGCGGGAAGCAGTTCTTC
NA,NA,TRBV6-8,TRBJ2-1,CASSPPVSNEQFF,TGTGCCAGCAGTCCGCCAGTATCCAATGAGCAGTTCTTC
NA,many,TRBV7-2,TRBJ2-5,CASSWVGRQETQYF,TGTGCCAGCAGCTGGGTGGGGCGGCAAGAGACCCAGTACTTC
TRBD2,few,TRBV7-2,TRBJ2-1,CASSPRTSGGAHSSYNEQFF,TGTGCCAGCAGCCCGAGGACTAGCGGGGGGGCCCACTCCTCCTACAATGAGCAGTTCTTC
NA,NA,TRBV7-2,TRBJ2-7,CASSFALGSYEKYF,NA
NA,few,TRBV7-6,TRBJ2-7,CASSSVLLGEQYF,TGTGCCAGCAGCTCCGTGTTACTCGGCGAGCAGTACTTC
NA,NA,TRBV28,TRBJ1-6,CAASSYNSPLHF,TGTGCCGCCAGCTCCTATAATTCACCCCTCCACTTT
NA,NA,TRBV7-2,TRBJ1-1,CASTETGKNTEAFF,TGTGCCAGCACCGAGACAGGAAAGAACACTGAAGCTTTCTTT
TRBD2,few,TRBV7-2,TRBJ2-1,CASSLGGSGALNEQFF,TGTGCCAGCAGCTTAGGGGGGAGCGGGGCCTTAAATGAGCAGTTCTTC
NA,few,TRBV5-6,TRBJ2-5,CASSSRGLRETQYF,TGTGCCAGCAGCTCAAGGGGGTTGCGAGAGACCCAGTACTTC
NA,NA,TRBV6-1,TRBJ2-1,CASSRRTQGNEQFF,TGTGCCAGCAGCCGCCGAACTCAGGGCAATGAGCAGTTCTTC
TRBD2,NA,TRBV12-3/TRBV12-4,TRBJ2-7,CASSLRGVTYEQYF,TGTGCCAGCAGTTTACGGGGGGTTACCTACGAGCAGTACTTC
NA,NA,TRBV7-2,TRBJ2-7,CASSLVVGMRLLEQYF,TGTGCCAGCAGCTTAGTGGTTGGGATGCGGCTCCTCGAGCAGTACTTC
TRBD2,NA,TRBV7-2,TRBJ2-7,CASSFELAGGPYEPYF,TGTGCCAGCAGCTTCGAGCTAGCGGGAGGGCCTTACGAGCCGTACTTC
TRBD1,few,TRBV7-6,TRBJ2-1,CASSLGQGMSNEQFF,TGTGCCAGCAGCTTAGGACAGGGCATGTCCAATGAGCAGTTCTTC
TRBD1,few,TRBV7-9,TRBJ1-2,CASSPTGSYGYTF,TGTGCCAGCAGCCCGACAGGGAGCTATGGCTACACCTTC
NA,NA,TRBV20-1,TRBJ1-5,CSARDFDRPEIDQPQHF,TGCAGTGCTAGAGATTTTGACAGGCCGGAAATAGATCAGCCCCAGCATTTT
NA,once,TRBV5-1,TRBJ2-6,CASSLTTGSGANVLTF,TGCGCCAGCAGCCTAACGACAGGCTCCGGGGCCAACGTCCTGACTTTC
NA,NA,TRBV5-6,TRBJ1-1,CASSPRPGRATEAFF,TGTGCCAGCAGCCCAAGACCCGGTCGAGCAACTGAAGCTTTCTTT
NA,NA,TRBV24-1,TRBJ1-5,CATSDMGQPQHF,TGTGCCACCAGTGATATGGGTCAGCCCCAGCATTTT
NA,few,TRBV7-8,TRBJ2-5,CASSKKWTNKETQYF,TGTGCCAGCAGCAAAAAGTGGACTAATAAAGAGACCCAGTACTTC
NA,few,TRBV7-2,TRBJ1-1,CASSLAHMRVPTEAFF,TGTGCCAGCAGCTTAGCGCATATGAGGGTGCCCACTGAAGCTTTCTTT
NA,few,TRBV7-6,TRBJ2-7,CASRQSDRFSYEQYF,TGTGCCAGCAGGCAATCGGATAGGTTCTCCTACGAGCAGTACTTC
NA,NA,TRBV2,TRBJ2-3,CASRTEWGTDTQYF,TGTGCCAGCAGGACTGAGTGGGGCACAGATACGCAGTATTTT
NA,many,TRBV7-8,TRBJ1-5,CASSLLGQPQHF,TGTGCCAGCAGCTTACTAGGTCAGCCCCAGCATTTT